Listed below are T cell receptor beta chains from one sample, sequenced in a study of T cell changes during pregnancy in multiple sclerosis. Repertoires were generated with immunoSEQ multiplex PCR, while TCRdb's copy carries only in-frame clones and drops some. This table holds 64,000 or so clones, approximately 92% found once. The sequencing here drew on peripheral blood, taken in the first trimester of pregnancy. The source is a female donor with multiple sclerosis, enrolled in a pregnancy study. The CDR3 runs from the conserved cysteine through the conserved F or W. The order of the fields is CDR3 protein, CDR3 DNA, clone size, V gene, J gene, D gene. The D gene is left open where the match is weak. Clone sizes are given selectively: once, few, many, or a class where the clone is expanded.

CASSSKGADTQYF	TGTGCCAGCAGTTCGAAAGGGGCAGATACGCAGTATTTT	once	TRBV6-5	TRBJ2-3	NA
CASSPVLAGNNEQFF	TGTGCCAGCTCACCGGTATTAGCGGGGAACAATGAGCAGTTCTTC	NA	TRBV18	TRBJ2-1	TRBD2
CASSRKDSNEQFF	TGTGCCAGCAGCCGGAAAGACAGCAATGAGCAGTTCTTC	NA	TRBV7-9	TRBJ2-1	NA
CASSVGGGAGQPQHF	TGTGCCAGCAGTGTAGGTGGGGGGGCCGGTCAGCCCCAGCATTTT	NA	TRBV2	TRBJ1-5	NA
CASSQDEGQYQPQHF	TGCGCCAGCAGCCAAGACGAAGGACAGTATCAGCCCCAGCATTTT	once	TRBV4-3	TRBJ1-5	NA
CASSFTSGNEQFF	TGTGCCAGCAGTTTTACTAGCGGCAATGAGCAGTTCTTC	once	TRBV6-1	TRBJ2-1	TRBD2
CSVGLRENYGYTF	TGCAGCGTTGGTCTTAGGGAGAACTATGGCTACACCTTC	NA	TRBV29-1	TRBJ1-2	NA
CASSAIDGVLKNIQYF	TGTGCCAGCAGCGCCATTGACGGGGTCCTCAAAAACATTCAGTACTTC	NA	TRBV7-2	TRBJ2-4	NA
CASSTNSGRANEQFF	TGTGCCAGCAGCACAAATAGCGGGAGGGCGAATGAGCAGTTCTTC	once	TRBV7-9	TRBJ2-1	TRBD2
CASSSLERQYF	TGTGCCAGCAGCTCTCTAGAGAGACAGTACTTC	NA	TRBV7-9	TRBJ2-7	NA
CAIQSGTANTGELFF	TGTGCCATCCAGAGCGGGACTGCGAACACCGGGGAGCTGTTTTTT	NA	TRBV10-3	TRBJ2-2	TRBD2
CASSLEGAEAFF	TGCGCCAGCAGCTTGGAGGGGGCTGAAGCTTTCTTT	NA	TRBV5-1	TRBJ1-1	NA
CASSSDRGSNQPQHF	TGTGCCAGCAGTTCCGACAGGGGCAGCAATCAGCCCCAGCATTTT	NA	TRBV6-5	TRBJ1-5	TRBD1
CASSYSIGQSYEQYF	TGTGCCAGCAGTTACTCTATTGGGCAGAGCTACGAGCAGTACTTC	NA	TRBV6-5	TRBJ2-7	NA
CASSPLAGAPYEQYF	TGTGCCAGCTCACCCCTAGCGGGAGCCCCCTACGAGCAGTACTTC	once	TRBV18	TRBJ2-7	TRBD2
CASSPPPGSGAAGELFF	TGTGCCAGCAGCCCCCCCCCGGGTAGCGGGGCGGCCGGGGAGCTGTTTTTT	NA	TRBV9	TRBJ2-2	TRBD2
CASSRGTVDEQYF	TGTGCCAGCTCACGAGGGACAGTCGACGAGCAGTACTTC	NA	TRBV18	TRBJ2-7	TRBD1
CASSLPQNRPNTEAFF	TGTGCCAGCAGCTTACCACAAAACAGGCCGAACACTGAAGCTTTCTTT	NA	TRBV7-2	TRBJ1-1	NA